This section outlines one TCR beta chain sequence together with its context. The CDR3 length is 16 residues. The germline V gene encodes CDR1 SNHLY and CDR2 FYNNEI. V shed 4 bases and J shed 0 bases, with 16 bases lying between them. The data originate from a study of T cell changes during pregnancy in multiple sclerosis. TCRdb's copy holds only in-frame clones and misses some; the assay was immunoSEQ multiplex PCR. The sample records 45,000 to 55,000 clones, 85% to 95% being singletons. The sample was CD4+ T cells from peripheral blood mononuclear cells, taken after pregnancy. The sequence derives from a female donor in good health, enrolled as a control in a pregnancy study. This chain connects TRBV2 to TRBJ2-7, with a tentative D call TRBD1 (6 bases). The DNA of the CDR3 is TGTGCCAGCAGTGGGGGGACATCCAGGAACTCCTACGAGCAGTACTTC. It translates to CASSGGTSRNSYEQYF.